This record concerns one TCR beta chain sequence. The data derive from a study of CD8 T cells in Susac syndrome. Turning to the study itself: When their blood was taken, the Susac syndrome patients had either not yet had any therapy, were taking corticosteroids, or were taking intravenous immunoglobulin alone.

The RNA input was roughly 0.45 to 1 ug, and it was reverse transcribed with random hexamers. With immunoSEQ multiplex PCR, TCR beta CDR3 was amplified across 54 Vbeta and 13 Jbeta. TCRdb analysed the immunoSEQ multiplex PCR reads with MiXCR anew, one entry per CDR3 protein. This table has some 160,000 distinct CDR3 sequences, under 95% appearing once. Sequencing was done on a sample of CD4+ T cells from PBMCs. This sequence originates from a human donor with Susac syndrome.

CDR3 in amino acids: CASSRGLAAYNEQFF. For the CDR3, the DNA is TGTGCCAGCAGCCGCGGACTAGCGGCCTACAATGAGCAGTTCTTC. The rearrangement links TRBV14 to TRBJ2-1; 10 bases fit TRBD2. Germline values: CDR1 SGHDN, CDR2 FVKESK. The length of the CDR3 is 15 residues. J was trimmed by 2 bases and V by 4 bases; bases with no gene match: 2.